Sequencing of this T cell receptor beta chain was carried out in a study of T cell changes during pregnancy in multiple sclerosis. The CDR3 length is 15 residues. Germline CDR1 and CDR2: SGHKS and YYEKEE (reference sequence). The germline V and J ends were trimmed by 4 bases and 4 bases, with 15 bases remaining between them. Sequencing was performed with immunoSEQ multiplex PCR; in TCRdb, only in-frame clones are kept and a portion is missing. This table has some 59,000 clones, about 89% appearing once. This sequence joins TRBV5-5 and TRBJ1-5, with D hard to call. The TCR comes from a female donor with multiple sclerosis, enrolled in a pregnancy study. The material sequenced was peripheral blood, taken in the first trimester of pregnancy. In nucleotides, the CDR3 is TGTGCCAGCAGCGGCGGGATCCTAGAGAATCAGCCCCAGCATTTT. Protein sequence: CASSGGILENQPQHF.